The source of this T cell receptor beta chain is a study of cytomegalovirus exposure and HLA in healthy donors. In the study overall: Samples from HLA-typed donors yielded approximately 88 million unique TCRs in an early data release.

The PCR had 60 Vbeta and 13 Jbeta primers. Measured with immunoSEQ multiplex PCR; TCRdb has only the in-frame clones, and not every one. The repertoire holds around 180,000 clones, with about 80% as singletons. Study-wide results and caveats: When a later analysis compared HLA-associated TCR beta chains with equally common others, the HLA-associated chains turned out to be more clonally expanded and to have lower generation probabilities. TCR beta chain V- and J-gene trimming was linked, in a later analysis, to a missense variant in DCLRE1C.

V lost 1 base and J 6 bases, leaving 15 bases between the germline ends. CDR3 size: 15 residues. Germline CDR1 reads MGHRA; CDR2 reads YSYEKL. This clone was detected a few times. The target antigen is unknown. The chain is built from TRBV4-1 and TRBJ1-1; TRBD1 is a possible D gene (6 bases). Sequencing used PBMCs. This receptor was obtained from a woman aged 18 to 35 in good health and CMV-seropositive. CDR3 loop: CASSQAQGWVPEAFF. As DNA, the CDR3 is TGCGCCAGCAGCCAAGCCCAGGGGTGGGTGCCTGAAGCTTTCTTT.